This passage covers 21 T cell receptor beta chains from one sample sequenced in a study of early T cells in non-severe SARS-CoV-2 infection. TCRdb redid the calling of the 5' RACE reads with MiXCR, one entry per CDR3 protein. The sample has about 44,000 distinct CDR3 sequences, 12% seen once. Sequencing input: whole blood. The receptor set was obtained from an adult who was a healthcare worker with PCR-confirmed SARS-CoV-2 infection or an uninfected control (not recorded which).

The sample holds one count of this clonotype. A much larger clone is a single base away; this may be a read error. The chain carries TRBV7-2 and TRBJ2-1; no clear D gene. Germline-derived CDR1 and CDR2 are SGHTA and FQGNSA. The CDR3 sequence is 15 residues long. The CDR3 DNA sequence: TGTGCCAGCAGCTTGCACTCGAGCTCCTACAATGAGCAGATCTTC. Its translation: CASSLHSSSYNEQIF.

This chain uses TRBV6-4 with TRBJ2-5, with a possible D match to TRBD1 (6 bases). V was clipped by 3 bases and J by 2 bases, with 13 bases between them. Germline CDR1 is MRHNA and CDR2 is SNTAGT. There are 15 residues in the CDR3. The CDR3 DNA is TGTGCCAGCAGTGAGTCGGCGACAGGACAAGAGACCCAGTACTTC. Residues: CASSESATGQETQYF.

The chain links TRBV10-1 to TRBJ1-6; possible D gene TRBD1, 5 bases. V was shortened by 0 bases and J by 11 bases, with 8 bases between the two germline ends. CDR1 and CDR2 (germline): WNHNN, SYGVQD (reference sequence). The CDR3 covers 13 residues. The CDR3 reads CASSESTGAPLHF. CDR3 nucleotides: TGCGCCAGCAGTGAGTCGACGGGGGCACCCCTCCACTTT.

V is TRBV4-1 and J is TRBJ1-5; D is unresolved. Germline CDR1 MGHRA, CDR2 YSYEKL. The CDR3 runs to 16 residues. V lost 4 bases and J 5 bases, leaving 18 bases between the germline ends. The CDR3 nucleotides are TGCGCCAGCAGCCTAATAGTGAACCTCCGGGATCAGCCCCAGCATTTT. Translated: CASSLIVNLRDQPQHF.

This clonotype was observed a handful of times. This may be a read error: a much more frequent sequence differs by one nucleotide. The rearrangement links TRBV7-3 to TRBJ2-7; TRBD2 aligns across 9 bases. The CDR3 length is 14 residues. The germline gives CDR1 SGHTA, CDR2 FQGTGA. CDR3 sequence reads: CANSISGSPDEQYF. The CDR3 bases are TGTGCCAACAGCATTAGCGGGAGCCCTGACGAGCAGTACTTC.

This clonotype has only one observation. This may be a read error: a much more frequent sequence differs by one nucleotide. This likely comes from a read error, as the CDR3 has no conserved phenylalanine or tryptophan at its end. This chain links TRBV6-5 with TRBJ1-1; maybe TRBD1 (6 bases). Germline assignment: CDR1 MNHEY and CDR2 SVGAGI. The CDR3 extends over 13 amino acids. Trimming removed 10 bases at V and 1 base at J, with 13 bases between. The CDR3 spells CAIRDISNTEAFS. CDR3 bases: TGTGCCATCAGGGACATTTCGAACACTGAAGCTTTCTCT.

This clonotype was observed a few times. This sequence joins TRBV7-8 and TRBJ2-1, with TRBD1 matching 8 bases. There are 15 residues in the CDR3. Germline V gene data show CDR1 as SGHVS and CDR2 as FQNEAQ. V shed 1 base, J shed 4 bases, and the junction held 3 bases outside the gene matches. CDR3 DNA: TGTGCCAGCAGCTTAGGACAGGGGATTTACAATGAGCAGTTCTTC. Amino acid sequence: CASSLGQGIYNEQFF.

This clonotype has at least ten counts. J is TRBJ2-2 and V is TRBV7-2, with a possible D match to TRBD2 (5 bases). Per germline, CDR1 SGHTA and CDR2 FQGNSA. This CDR3 has 15 amino acids. Trimming pared 2 bases from V and 6 bases from J, leaving 13 bases between. Written as DNA, the CDR3 is TGTGCCAGCAGCTTATTGACCGGCGGGTCCGGGGAGCTGTTTTTT. Its protein product is CASSLLTGGSGELFF.

The gene calls are TRBV7-9 and TRBJ1-4, with D maybe TRBD1 (6 bases). Trimming removed 1 base from V and 6 bases from J, with 9 bases in between. The length of the CDR3 is 14 residues. In germline, CDR1 is SEHNR, CDR2 FQNEAQ (reference sequence). As DNA, the CDR3 is TGTGCCAGCAGCTTAGTCAGGGGAGATGAAAAACTGTTTTTT. Its protein product is CASSLVRGDEKLFF.

V gene TRBV6-2 or TRBV6-3 combines with J gene TRBJ1-3, with a weak D call TRBD1 (6 bases). This CDR3 region has 18 residues. Looked up from germline, CDR1 is MNHEY and CDR2 is SVGEGT. V dropped 0 bases and J dropped 2 bases, with 17 bases sitting between them. Here the CDR3 reads CASSYSTWGRKTGNTIYF. The CDR3 DNA is TGTGCCAGCAGTTACTCGACTTGGGGGCGGAAGACTGGAAACACCATATATTTT.

This rearrangement joins TRBV4-1 to TRBJ1-5; D not certain. The CDR3 extends over 12 amino acids. Trimming shortened V by 1 base and J by 7 bases, and 5 bases separated the two germline ends. Per the germline V gene, CDR1 is MGHRA and CDR2 is YSYEKL. CDR3 DNA: TGCGCCAGCAGCCAAGGGGGACAGCCCCAGCATTTT. This codes for CASSQGGQPQHF.

This clonotype was counted between two and nine times. Mismatch with germline at one junction end may stem from a read error. The chain has TRBV6-6 and TRBJ1-3; a weak D match, TRBD1 (5 bases). Germline assignment: CDR1 MNHNY and CDR2 SVGAGI (reference sequence). CDR3 size: 14 residues. The DNA of the CDR3 is TGTGCCAGCAGCCGGGACGGCTCTGAAAACACCATATATTTT. Amino acid sequence: CASSRDGSENTIYF.

V and J are TRBV13 and TRBJ2-5; D uncertain. CDR1 is PRHDT and CDR2 is FYEKMQ in the germline V gene (reference sequence). V lost 3 bases, J lost 3 bases, and 14 bases lay in between. The CDR3 extends over 15 amino acids. CDR3 coding DNA: TGTGCCAGCAGCTTTCAAGGCGGCCAGGAAGAGACCCAGTACTTC. This encodes CASSFQGGQEETQYF.

This clonotype was counted many times. The chain recombines TRBV7-9 with TRBJ2-7; 14 nucleotides agree with TRBD2. The CDR3 has 18 residues. The V segment lost 0 bases and the J segment 0 bases; nucleotides outside the gene matches: 4. Germline values: CDR1 SEHNR, CDR2 FQNEAQ (reference sequence). CDR3 sequence: CASSLAGLAGVPSYEQYF. DNA for the CDR3: TGTGCCAGCAGCTTAGCGGGACTAGCGGGAGTTCCCTCCTACGAGCAGTACTTC.

The rearrangement joins TRBV28 to TRBJ2-1; 14 nucleotides match TRBD2. Trimming took 7 bases from V and 8 from J; bases not matched to a gene: 7. This CDR3 has 15 residues. CDR1 and CDR2 from the germline V gene are MDHEN and SYDVKM. As DNA, the CDR3 is TGTGCCAGCACCGAACCGGGACTAGCGGGAGATGAGCAGTTCTTC. This translates into CASTEPGLAGDEQFF.

The sample holds many counts of this clonotype. The rearrangement joins TRBV4-2 to TRBJ2-1; TRBD2 aligns across 8 bases. V shed 4 bases, J shed 5 bases, and the junction held 1 base outside the gene matches. The CDR3 consists of 13 residues. Germline V CDR1 and CDR2: LGHNA, YNFKEQ. CDR3 nucleotide sequence: TGTGCCAGCAGCCTAGCGGGGAACAATGAGCAGTTCTTC. This encodes CASSLAGNNEQFF.

This clonotype was counted a few times. The rearrangement uses TRBV7-9 and TRBJ2-3; D is unresolved. This CDR3 contains 13 residues. From germline, CDR1 is SEHNR and CDR2 FQNEAQ (reference sequence). For the CDR3, the DNA is TGTGCAGGTCAGTCGCCTAGCACAGATACGCAGTATTTT. It encodes CAGQSPSTDTQYF.

There are many counts of this clonotype. The chain carries TRBV7-8 and TRBJ2-1; possible D gene TRBD1, 6 bases. CDR1 is SGHVS, CDR2 FQNEAQ, per germline. The CDR3 has 20 residues. Deletions cut 5 bases from V and 13 bases from J, with 39 bases between. In DNA form, the CDR3 reads TGTGCCAGCAGCCGGAAGAGGGGATCAGAGGTCTCAAGGGGGAGTTTTCATCAGTTCTTC. Amino acid sequence: CASSRKRGSEVSRGSFHQFF.

This clonotype was observed many times. V usage is TRBV5-1 and J usage is TRBJ2-7; D may correspond to TRBD1 or TRBD2 (5 bases each). Germline assignment: CDR1 SGHRS and CDR2 YFSETQ. V dropped 3 bases and J dropped 3 bases, with 19 bases sitting between them. The CDR3 sequence is 16 residues long. As DNA, the CDR3 is TGCGCCAGCAGCTCCTCCGGGACCAAAGGGAACTACGAGCAGTACTTC. This gives the protein CASSSSGTKGNYEQYF.

V usage is TRBV7-2 and J usage is TRBJ2-5; D is unresolved. Germline CDR1 reads SGHTA; CDR2 reads FQGNSA. The length of the CDR3 is 11 residues. Trimming removed 3 bases from V and 10 bases from J, with 9 bases in between. As DNA, the CDR3 is TGTGCCAGCAGCTTGGCAGTCCGCCAGTACTTC. This sequence encodes CASSLAVRQYF.

This clonotype was counted at least ten times. The CDR3 is CASKGPSYEQYF. DNA for the CDR3: TGTGCCAGCAAGGGGCCCTCCTACGAGCAGTACTTC. The chain has TRBV2 and TRBJ2-7, with a tentative D call TRBD1 (5 bases). This CDR3 is 12 amino acids long. Germline CDR1 SNHLY, CDR2 FYNNEI. V was pared by 7 bases and J by 0 bases, with 7 bases between. Drawing the rest from reference TRBV2 and TRBJ2-7, the complete variable domain is EPEVTQTPSHQVTQMGQEVILRCVPISNHLYFYWYRQILGQKVEFLVSFYNNEISEKSEIFDDQFSVERPDGSNFTLKIRSTKLEDSAMYFCASKGPSYEQYFGPGTRLTVT.